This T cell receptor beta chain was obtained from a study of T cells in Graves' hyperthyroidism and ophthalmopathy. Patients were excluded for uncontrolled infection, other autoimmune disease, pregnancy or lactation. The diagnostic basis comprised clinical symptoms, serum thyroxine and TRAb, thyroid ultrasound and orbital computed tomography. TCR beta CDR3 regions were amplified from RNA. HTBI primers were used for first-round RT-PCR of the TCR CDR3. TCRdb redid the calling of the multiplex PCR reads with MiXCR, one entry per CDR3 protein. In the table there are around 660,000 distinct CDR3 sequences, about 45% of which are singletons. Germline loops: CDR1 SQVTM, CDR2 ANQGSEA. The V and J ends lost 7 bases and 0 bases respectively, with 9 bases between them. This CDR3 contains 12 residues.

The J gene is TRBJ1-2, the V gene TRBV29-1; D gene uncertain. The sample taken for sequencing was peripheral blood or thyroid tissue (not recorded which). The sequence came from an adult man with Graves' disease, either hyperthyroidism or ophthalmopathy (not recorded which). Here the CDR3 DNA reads TGCAGCGAAGGGAAGGCTAACTATGGCTACACCTTC. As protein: CSEGKANYGYTF.